This T cell receptor beta chain was identified during a study of blood T cells in healthy people across ages. CDR1 is LGHDT, CDR2 YNNKEL, per germline (reference sequence). This CDR3 comprises 14 residues. Trimming took 4 bases from V and 5 from J, leaving 14 bases between them. Study-wide findings and caveats: Lack of knowledge of donor CMV status possibly confounded expanded clonotype changes. As age increased, TCR beta diversity per million T cells fell in a roughly linear fashion.

A second 7 to 11 cycle PCR used barcoded and J-beta primers. The authors tagged each cDNA molecule using a template-switch adaptor with 12 random nucleotides. MiXCR, applied by TCRdb to the 5' RACE reads, yields one record per CDR3 protein. The repertoire includes 870,000 or so distinct CDR3 sequences, roughly 26% of them detected once, and 15% to 20% sits in the top ten. This clonotype was seen a handful of times. Antigen unknown. The V call is TRBV3-1, the J call TRBJ2-5; D possibly corresponds to TRBD1 (7 bases). The sequenced sample was blood. This clonotype was sampled from an elderly woman in good health. This CDR3 is CASSPVQGRETQYF. The CDR3 DNA reads TGTGCCAGCAGCCCCGTACAGGGGAGGGAGACCCAGTACTTC.